This T cell receptor beta chain was sequenced during a study of radiotherapy plus CTLA-4 blockade in lung cancer. Study-level findings and limits: Peripheral blood showed expansion of tumor-derived TCR clones after radiotherapy and ipilimumab.

Assay used: immunoSEQ multiplex PCR; TCRdb lists only in-frame clones, some missing. The sample consists of 35,000 to 50,000 clones, about 67% of them appearing once. Notes on this clone: Its antigen is currently unknown.

The CDR3 spans 13 residues. Trimming left V 1 base short and J 7 bases short, with 10 bases between. The germline CDR1 and CDR2 sequences are SGHTA and FQGNSA. The sequence came from a human donor with non-small cell lung cancer who had a partial response to radiotherapy plus ipilimumab. This rearrangement joins TRBV7-2 to TRBJ2-5, with D tentatively TRBD1 (5 bases). This sample comprised peripheral blood, obtained from a patient treated with radiotherapy plus ipilimumab. The CDR3 coding sequence is TGTGCCAGCAGCTTAGATCAGGGTGGGACCCAGTACTTC. It is translated as CASSLDQGGTQYF.